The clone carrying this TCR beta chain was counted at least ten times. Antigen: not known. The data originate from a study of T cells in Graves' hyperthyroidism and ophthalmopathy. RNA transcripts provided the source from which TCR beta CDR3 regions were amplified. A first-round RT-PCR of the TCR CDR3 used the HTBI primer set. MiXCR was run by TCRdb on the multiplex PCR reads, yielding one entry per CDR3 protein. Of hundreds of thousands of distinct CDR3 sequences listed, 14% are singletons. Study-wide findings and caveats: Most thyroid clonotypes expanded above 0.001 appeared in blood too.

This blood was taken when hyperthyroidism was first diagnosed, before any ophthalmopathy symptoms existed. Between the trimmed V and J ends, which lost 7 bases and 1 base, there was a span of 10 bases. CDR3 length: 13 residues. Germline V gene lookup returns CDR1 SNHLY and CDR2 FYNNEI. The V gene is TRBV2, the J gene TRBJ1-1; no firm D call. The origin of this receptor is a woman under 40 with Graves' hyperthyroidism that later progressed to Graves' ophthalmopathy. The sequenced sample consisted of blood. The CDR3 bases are TGTGCCAGCAAGACGGAACGGAACACTGAAGCTTTCTTT. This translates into CASKTERNTEAFF.